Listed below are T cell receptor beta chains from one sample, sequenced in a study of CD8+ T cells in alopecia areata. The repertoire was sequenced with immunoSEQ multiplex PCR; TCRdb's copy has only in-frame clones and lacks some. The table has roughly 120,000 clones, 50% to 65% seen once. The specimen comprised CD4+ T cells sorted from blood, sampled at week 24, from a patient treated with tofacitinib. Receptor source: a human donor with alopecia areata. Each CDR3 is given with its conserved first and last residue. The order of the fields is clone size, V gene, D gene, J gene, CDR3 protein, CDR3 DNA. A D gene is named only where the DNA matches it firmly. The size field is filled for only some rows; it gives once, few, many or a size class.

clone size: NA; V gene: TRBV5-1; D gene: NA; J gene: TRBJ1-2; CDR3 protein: CASSLAMAGYGYTF; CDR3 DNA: TGCGCCAGCAGCTTGGCCATGGCGGGCTATGGCTACACCTTC
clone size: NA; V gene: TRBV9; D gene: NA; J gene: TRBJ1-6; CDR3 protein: CASSSGGKVPNSPLHF; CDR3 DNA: TGTGCCAGCAGCTCGGGAGGGAAAGTGCCCAATTCACCCCTCCACTTT
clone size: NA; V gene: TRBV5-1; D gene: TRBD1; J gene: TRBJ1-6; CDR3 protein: CASSLETGGRSPLHF; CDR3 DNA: TGCGCCAGCAGCTTGGAAACAGGGGGCAGATCACCCCTCCACTTT
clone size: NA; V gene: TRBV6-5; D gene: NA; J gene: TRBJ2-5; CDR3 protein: CASSIRGRMGETQYF; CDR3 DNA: TGTGCCAGCTCAATTAGGGGTCGAATGGGAGAGACCCAGTACTTC
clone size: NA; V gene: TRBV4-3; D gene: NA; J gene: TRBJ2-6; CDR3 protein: CASSQDRRQSGANVLTF; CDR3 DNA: TGCGCCAGCAGCCAAGATCGGCGGCAATCTGGGGCCAACGTCCTGACTTTC
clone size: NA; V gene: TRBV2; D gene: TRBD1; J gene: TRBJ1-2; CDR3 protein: CASRPGQSYYGYTF; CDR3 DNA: TGTGCCAGCAGGCCGGGACAGTCCTACTATGGCTACACCTTC
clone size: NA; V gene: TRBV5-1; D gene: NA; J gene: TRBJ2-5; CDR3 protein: CASSLELGQPQGTQYF; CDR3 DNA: TGCGCCAGCAGCTTGGAGCTAGGACAGCCCCAGGGGACCCAGTACTTC
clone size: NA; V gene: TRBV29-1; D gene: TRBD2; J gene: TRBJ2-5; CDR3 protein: CSGSGGGETQYF; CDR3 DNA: TGCAGCGGTTCCGGGGGGGGAGAGACCCAGTACTTC
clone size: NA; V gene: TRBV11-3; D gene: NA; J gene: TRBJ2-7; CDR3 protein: CASSPAPGPYEQYF; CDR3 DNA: TGTGCCAGCAGCCCCGCCCCGGGACCCTACGAGCAGTACTTC
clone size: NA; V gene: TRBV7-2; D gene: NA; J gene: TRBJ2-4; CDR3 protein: CASSLNQGGWVNIQYF; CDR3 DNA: TGTGCCAGCAGCTTAAACCAGGGCGGTTGGGTAAACATTCAGTACTTC
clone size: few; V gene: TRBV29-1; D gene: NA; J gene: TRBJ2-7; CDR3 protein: CSVAGRLGSYEQYF; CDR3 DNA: TGCAGCGTGGCCGGTAGACTGGGCTCCTACGAGCAGTACTTC
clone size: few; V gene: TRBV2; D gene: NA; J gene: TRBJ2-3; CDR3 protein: CASSEQGITDTQYF; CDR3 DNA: TGTGCCAGCAGTGAGCAGGGCATCACAGATACGCAGTATTTT
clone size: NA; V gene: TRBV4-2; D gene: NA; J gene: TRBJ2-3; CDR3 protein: CASSQVLSGSQYF; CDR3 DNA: TGTGCCAGCAGCCAAGTACTTTCGGGATCGCAGTATTTT
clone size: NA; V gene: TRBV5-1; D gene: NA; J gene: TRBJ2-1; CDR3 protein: CASTRDGGSEQFF; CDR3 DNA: TGCGCCAGCACCCGGGACGGGGGCAGTGAGCAGTTCTTC
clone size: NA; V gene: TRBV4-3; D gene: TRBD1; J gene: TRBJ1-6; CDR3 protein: CASSLGQVLNSPLHF; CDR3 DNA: TGCGCCAGCAGCCTGGGACAGGTGCTTAATTCACCCCTCCACTTT
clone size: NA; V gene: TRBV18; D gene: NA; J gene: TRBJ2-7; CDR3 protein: CASSPPTSNEQYF; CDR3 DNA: TGTGCCAGCTCACCACCGACCAGCAACGAGCAGTACTTC
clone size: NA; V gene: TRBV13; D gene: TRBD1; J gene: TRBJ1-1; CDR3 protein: CASRRTGDPKSEAFF; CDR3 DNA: TGTGCCAGCAGACGAACAGGGGACCCCAAATCGGAAGCTTTCTTT
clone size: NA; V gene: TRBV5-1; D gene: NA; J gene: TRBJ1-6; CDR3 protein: CASSLANSALHF; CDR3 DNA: TGCGCCAGCAGCTTGGCCAATTCGGCCCTCCACTTT
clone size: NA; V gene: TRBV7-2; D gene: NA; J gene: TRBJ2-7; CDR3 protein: CASSSRGAYEQYF; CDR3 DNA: TGTGCCAGCAGCTCAAGGGGGGCCTACGAGCAGTACTTC
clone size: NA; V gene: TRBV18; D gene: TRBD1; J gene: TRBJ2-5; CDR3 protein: CASSPQGAYETQYF; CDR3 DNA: TGTGCCAGCTCACCACAGGGGGCCTATGAGACCCAGTACTTC
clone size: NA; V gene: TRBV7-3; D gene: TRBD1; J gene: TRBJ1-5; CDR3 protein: CASRRDRGSNQPQHF; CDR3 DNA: TGTGCCAGCAGGCGGGACAGGGGGAGCAATCAGCCCCAGCATTTT
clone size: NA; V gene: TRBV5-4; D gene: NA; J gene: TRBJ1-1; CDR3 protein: CASSLGGRRDTEAFF; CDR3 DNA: TGTGCCAGCAGCTTGGGCGGACGGCGGGACACTGAAGCTTTCTTT
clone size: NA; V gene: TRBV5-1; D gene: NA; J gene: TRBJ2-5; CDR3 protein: CASSLVPTNAETQYF; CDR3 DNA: TGCGCCAGCAGCTTGGTGCCCACGAATGCGGAGACCCAGTACTTC
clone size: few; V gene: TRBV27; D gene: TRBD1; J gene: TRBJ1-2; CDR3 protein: CASSQHSDRGGGYTF; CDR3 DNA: TGTGCCAGCAGCCAGCACAGTGACAGGGGTGGAGGCTACACCTTC
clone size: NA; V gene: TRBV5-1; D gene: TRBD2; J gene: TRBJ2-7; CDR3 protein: CASSLLAGAQMDEQYF; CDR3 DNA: TGCGCCAGCAGCCTCTTAGCGGGGGCGCAGATGGACGAGCAGTACTTC
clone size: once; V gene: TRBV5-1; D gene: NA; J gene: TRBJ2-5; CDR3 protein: CASSFGAGTNQETQYF; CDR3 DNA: TGCGCCAGCAGCTTTGGGGCGGGGACCAACCAAGAGACCCAGTACTTC
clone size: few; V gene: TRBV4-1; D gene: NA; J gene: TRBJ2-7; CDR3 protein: CASSQEGLASYGVEQYF; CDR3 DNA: TGCGCCAGCAGCCAAGAAGGTTTGGCTAGCTACGGAGTCGAGCAGTACTTC
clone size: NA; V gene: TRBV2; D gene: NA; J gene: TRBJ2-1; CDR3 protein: CASIYDGGPYNEQFF; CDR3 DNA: TGTGCCAGCATTTATGATGGGGGGCCCTACAATGAGCAGTTCTTC
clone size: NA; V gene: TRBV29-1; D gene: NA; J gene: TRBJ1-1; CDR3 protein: CSVTGTEAFF; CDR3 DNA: TGCAGCGTGACCGGGACAGAAGCTTTCTTT
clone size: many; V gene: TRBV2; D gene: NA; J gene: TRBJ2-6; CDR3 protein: CASSRLGQSGANVLTF; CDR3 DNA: TGTGCCAGCAGTCGTCTCGGGCAATCTGGGGCCAACGTCCTGACTTTC
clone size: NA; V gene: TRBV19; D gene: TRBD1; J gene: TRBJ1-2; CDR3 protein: CASSIAGTGGYGYTF; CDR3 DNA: TGTGCCAGTAGTATCGCCGGGACAGGGGGCTATGGCTACACCTTC
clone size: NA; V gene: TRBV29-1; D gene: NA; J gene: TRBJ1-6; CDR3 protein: CSVQASSYNSPLHF; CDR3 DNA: TGCAGCGTTCAAGCGAGCTCCTATAATTCACCCCTCCACTTT
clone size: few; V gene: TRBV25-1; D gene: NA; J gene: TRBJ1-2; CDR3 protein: CASSEPGSYGYTF; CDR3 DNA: TGTGCCAGCAGTGAACCGGGCAGCTATGGCTACACCTTC
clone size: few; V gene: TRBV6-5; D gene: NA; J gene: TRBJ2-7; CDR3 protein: CASSYGDSYEQYF; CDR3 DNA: TGTGCCAGCAGTTACGGCGACAGTTACGAGCAGTACTTC
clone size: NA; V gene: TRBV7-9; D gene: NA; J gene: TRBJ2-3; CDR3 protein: CAAQRGGGTDTQYF; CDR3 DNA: TGTGCCGCACAGAGAGGGGGGGGCACAGATACGCAGTATTTT
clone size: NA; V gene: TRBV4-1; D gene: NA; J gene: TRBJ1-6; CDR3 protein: CASSRVGGSDNSPLHF; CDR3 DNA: TGCGCCAGCAGCCGGGTCGGGGGATCCGATAATTCACCCCTCCACTTT
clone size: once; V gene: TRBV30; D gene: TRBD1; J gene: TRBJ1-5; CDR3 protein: CAWDRDGNQPQHF; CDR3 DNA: TGTGCCTGGGACAGGGATGGCAATCAGCCCCAGCATTTT
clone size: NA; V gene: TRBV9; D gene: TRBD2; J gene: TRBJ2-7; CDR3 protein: CASSRAGLADYEQYF; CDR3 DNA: TGTGCCAGCAGCCGCGCGGGACTAGCGGACTACGAGCAGTACTTC
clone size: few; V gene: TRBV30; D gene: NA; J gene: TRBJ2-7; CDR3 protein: CAWSVGQVYEQYF; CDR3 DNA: TGTGCCTGGAGTGTAGGGCAGGTCTACGAGCAGTACTTC
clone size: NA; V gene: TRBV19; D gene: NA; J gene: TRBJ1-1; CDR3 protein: CASKKGDTTEAFF; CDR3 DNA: TGTGCCAGCAAGAAGGGGGATACCACTGAAGCTTTCTTT
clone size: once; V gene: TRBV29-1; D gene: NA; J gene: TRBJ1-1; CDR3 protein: CSARQLEAFF; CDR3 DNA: TGCAGCGCTCGACAGTTGGAAGCTTTCTTT
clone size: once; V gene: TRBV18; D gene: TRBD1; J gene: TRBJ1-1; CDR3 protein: CASSPTGPNTEAFF; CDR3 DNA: TGTGCCAGCTCACCGACAGGGCCCAACACTGAAGCTTTCTTT
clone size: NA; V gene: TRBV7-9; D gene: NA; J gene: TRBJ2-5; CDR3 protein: CASSLRGSSWEETQYF; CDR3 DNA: TGTGCCAGCAGCTTACGGGGGTCCTCGTGGGAAGAGACCCAGTACTTC
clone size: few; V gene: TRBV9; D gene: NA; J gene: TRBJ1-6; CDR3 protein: CASSDSNSPLHF; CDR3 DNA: TGTGCCAGCAGCGATTCGAATTCACCCCTCCACTTT
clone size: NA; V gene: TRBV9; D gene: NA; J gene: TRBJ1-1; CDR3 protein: CASSVVGTPNTEAFF; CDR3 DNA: TGTGCCAGCAGCGTAGTAGGGACACCGAACACTGAAGCTTTCTTT
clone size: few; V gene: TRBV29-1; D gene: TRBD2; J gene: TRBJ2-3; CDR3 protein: CSVRLAADTQYF; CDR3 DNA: TGCAGCGTTAGGCTAGCGGCAGATACGCAGTATTTT
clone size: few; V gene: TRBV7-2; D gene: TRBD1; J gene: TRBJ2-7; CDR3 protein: CASSIGTAYEQYF; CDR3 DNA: TGTGCCAGCAGCATCGGGACAGCCTACGAGCAGTACTTC
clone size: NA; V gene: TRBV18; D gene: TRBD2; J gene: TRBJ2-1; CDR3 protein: CASSRRLQERGNEQFF; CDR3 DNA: TGTGCCAGCTCACGTCGCCTCCAAGAGCGGGGCAATGAGCAGTTCTTC
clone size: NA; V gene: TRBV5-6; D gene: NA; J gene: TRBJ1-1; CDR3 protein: CASSSLGRAEAFF; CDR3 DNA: TGTGCCAGCAGCTCTCTGGGTCGGGCTGAAGCTTTCTTT
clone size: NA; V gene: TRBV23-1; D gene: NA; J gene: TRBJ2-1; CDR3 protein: CASVLKEQTDEQFF; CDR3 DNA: TGCGCCAGCGTCTTAAAAGAGCAGACAGATGAGCAGTTCTTC
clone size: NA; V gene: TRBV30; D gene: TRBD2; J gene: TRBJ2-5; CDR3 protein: CAWSLAGRFQETQYF; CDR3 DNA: TGTGCCTGGAGTTTAGCGGGGAGGTTCCAAGAGACCCAGTACTTC
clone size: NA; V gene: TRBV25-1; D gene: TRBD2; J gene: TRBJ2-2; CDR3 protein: CASSESTLAFGTGELFF; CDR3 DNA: TGTGCCAGCAGTGAATCGACACTAGCGTTCGGCACCGGGGAGCTGTTTTTT
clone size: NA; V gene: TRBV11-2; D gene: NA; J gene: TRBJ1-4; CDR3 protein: CASSPEAGRTNEKLFF; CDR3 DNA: TGTGCCAGCAGCCCTGAGGCGGGGCGGACTAATGAAAAACTGTTTTTT
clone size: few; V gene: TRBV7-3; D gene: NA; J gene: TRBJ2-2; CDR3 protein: CASSLYGTGELFF; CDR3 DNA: TGTGCCAGCAGCTTGTATGGCACCGGGGAGCTGTTTTTT
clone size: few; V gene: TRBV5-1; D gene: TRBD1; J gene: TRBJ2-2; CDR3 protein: CASNRGDNTGELFF; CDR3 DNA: TGCGCCAGCAACAGGGGCGATAACACCGGGGAGCTGTTTTTT
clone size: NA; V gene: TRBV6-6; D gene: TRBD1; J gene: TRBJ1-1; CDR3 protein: CASSPGQGWVDTEAFF; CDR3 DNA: TGTGCCAGCAGTCCGGGACAGGGGTGGGTGGACACTGAAGCTTTCTTT
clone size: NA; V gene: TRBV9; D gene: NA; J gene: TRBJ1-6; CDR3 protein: CASSVNSNSPLHF; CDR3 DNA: TGTGCCAGCAGCGTAAACAGCAATTCACCCCTCCACTTT
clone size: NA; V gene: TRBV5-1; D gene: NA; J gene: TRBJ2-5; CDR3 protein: CASSLEGPARETQYF; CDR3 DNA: TGCGCCAGCAGCTTGGAGGGTCCGGCCCGTGAGACCCAGTACTTC